Listed here are 6 T cell receptor beta chains from one sample, sequenced in a study of T cells in Graves' hyperthyroidism and ophthalmopathy. Researchers amplified the TCR beta CDR3 regions from RNA transcripts. First-round RT-PCR targeting the TCR CDR3 was performed with the HTBI primer set. TCRdb itself ran the multiplex PCR reads through MiXCR, one entry per CDR3 protein. The profile covers 600,000 to 850,000 distinct CDR3 sequences, with 15% to 20% appearing a single time and approximately 15% taken by the ten largest. Source material: blood. The receptors derive from a woman aged 50 to 65 with Graves' hyperthyroidism that later progressed to Graves' ophthalmopathy.

This clonotype was observed a single time. CDR3 sequence reads: CASSQAPAGADTQYF. As DNA, the CDR3 is TGCGCCAGCAGCCAAGCCCCCGCGGGGGCGGATACGCAGTATTTT. This chain connects TRBV4-1 to TRBJ2-3, with D perhaps TRBD2 (7 bases). The V and J ends lost 1 base and 6 bases respectively, with 14 bases between them. Germline V CDR1 and CDR2: MGHRA, YSYEKL. This CDR3 spans 15 amino acids.

This clonotype was picked up a small number of times. V gene TRBV29-1 combines with J gene TRBJ1-1, with D uncertain. V lost 6 bases and J 1 base, leaving 6 bases between the germline ends. The germline V gene has CDR1 SQVTM and CDR2 ANQGSEA. The CDR3 runs 11 residues. CDR3 bases: TGCAGCGTACAGACGAACACTGAAGCTTTCTTT. Its protein is CSVQTNTEAFF.

The chain carries TRBV7-2 and TRBJ1-5, with TRBD1 identical over 7 bases. Germline V lookup: CDR1 SGHTA, CDR2 FQGNSA. V lost 0 bases and J lost 5; bases outside the gene matches: 7. The CDR3 extends over 16 amino acids. The CDR3 DNA reads TGTGCCAGCAGCTTAGCAGTGGTAGGGGGCGATCAGCCCCAGCATTTT. Its protein is CASSLAVVGGDQPQHF. The full variable domain, in which reference TRBV7-2 and TRBJ1-5 provide the parts outside the CDR3, is GAGVSQSPSNKVTEKGKDVELRCDPISGHTALYWYRQSLGQGLEFLIYFQGNSAPDKSGLPSDRFSAERTGGSVSTLTIQRTQQEDSAVYLCASSLAVVGGDQPQHFGDGTRLSIL.

This chain joins TRBV10-3 and TRBJ2-1, with 16 bases matching TRBD2. Germline CDR1 ENHRY, CDR2 SYGVKD. The CDR3 has 17 amino acids. After removal of 11 bases from V and 2 bases from J, the junction contained 9 bases not matched to a gene. The CDR3 nucleotides read TGTGCCGTCAACCCCGGGACTAGCGGGGGGGCCTACAATGAGCAGTTCTTC. Translating gives CAVNPGTSGGAYNEQFF.

This chain connects TRBV27 to TRBJ2-2; 8 bases match TRBD2. The CDR3 runs to 18 residues. Germline V gives CDR1 MNHEY, CDR2 SMNVEV (reference sequence). V gave up 5 bases and J gave up 0 bases; unmatched junction bases: 11. This CDR3 is CASSPTGSGAPNTGELFF. The CDR3 nucleotides read TGTGCCAGCAGTCCCACAGGTAGCGGGGCCCCGAACACCGGGGAGCTGTTTTTT.

This clonotype was seen a few times. The gene calls are TRBV5-1 and TRBJ2-3, with 8 bases matching TRBD1. The trim removed 3 bases at V and 1 base at J, leaving 10 bases unmatched. The CDR3 runs to 17 residues. The germline CDR1 and CDR2 sequences are SGHRS and YFSETQ. CDR3 in amino acids: CASSYNRGRGGTDTQYF. The CDR3, as DNA: TGCGCCAGCAGCTATAACAGGGGGAGAGGGGGCACAGATACGCAGTATTTT.